This T cell receptor (beta chain) was obtained from a study of cytomegalovirus exposure and HLA in healthy donors. The study, taken as a whole, reports: The productive fraction for most TCR beta V segments was about 87% or about 30% in an earlier analysis. The sole available immune exposure information was CMV serostatus.

Germline V gene sequence: CDR1 MNHNS, CDR2 SASEGT. This CDR3 is built from 14 residues. V shed 8 bases and J shed 4 bases, with 15 bases lying between them. This clone came up a few times. No antigen is known for it. 13 Jbeta primers and 60 Vbeta primers were used for the PCR. Generated by immunoSEQ multiplex PCR, the TCRdb table keeps only in-frame clones and is missing some. The sample has 95,000 to 110,000 clones; roughly 70% are singletons. The receptor comes from a woman in her forties or fifties in good health and CMV-seronegative. The sequencing sample was made of PBMCs. This chain links TRBV6-1 with TRBJ1-3; maybe TRBD1 (6 bases). CDR3 residues: CASGSGGLGNTIYF. CDR3 DNA: TGTGCCAGCGGGTCCGGGGGGCTCGGAAACACCATATATTTT.